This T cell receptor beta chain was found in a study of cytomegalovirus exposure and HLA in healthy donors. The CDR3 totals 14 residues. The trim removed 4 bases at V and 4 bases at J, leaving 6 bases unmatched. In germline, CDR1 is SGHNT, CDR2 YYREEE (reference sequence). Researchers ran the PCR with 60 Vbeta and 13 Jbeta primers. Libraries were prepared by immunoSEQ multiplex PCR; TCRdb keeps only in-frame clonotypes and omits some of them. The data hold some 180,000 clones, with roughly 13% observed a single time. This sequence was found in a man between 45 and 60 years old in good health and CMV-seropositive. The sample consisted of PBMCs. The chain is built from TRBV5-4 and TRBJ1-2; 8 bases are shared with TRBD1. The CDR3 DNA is TGTGCCAGCAGCGCCCGACAGGGGAGCTATGGCTACACCTTC. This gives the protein CASSARQGSYGYTF.